Sequencing of this T cell receptor (beta chain) was carried out in a study of T cell responses to AZD1222 COVID-19 vaccine. Study-wide results and caveats: Mostly white British, mostly female donors; authors suggested clonal diversity may be underestimated. Regions 160-218 and 743-854 dominated among vaccine-associated CD4 TCRs spanning spike. Of spike-specific TCRs, nearly half reportedly target regions left unmutated in variants.

This CDR3 has 13 residues. V lost 2 bases, J lost 5 bases, and 8 bases lay in between. Germline V gene data show CDR1 as MNHEY and CDR2 as SMNVEV (reference sequence). The protocol was immunoSEQ multiplex PCR, while the TCRdb copy is restricted to in-frame clones and leaves out a portion. The table includes 89,000 or so clones, roughly 90% detected once. For this clone: What it binds is not known.

This TCR derives from an adult who received the AZD1222 COVID-19 vaccine. The chain is built from TRBV27 and TRBJ2-3; weak D call: TRBD1 (5 bases). The sample was peripheral blood, taken 28 days after the second AZD1222 dose. The CDR3 DNA reads as TGTGCCAGCAGTTTAAGGGGCGAAGATACGCAGTATTTT. Protein sequence: CASSLRGEDTQYF.